The 11 T cell receptor beta chains reported below all come from one sample, sequenced in a study of cytomegalovirus exposure and HLA in healthy donors. The PCR used 60 Vbeta and 13 Jbeta primers. Here immunoSEQ multiplex PCR was the method, and the copy in TCRdb shows in-frame clones only, minus some. Among about 52,000 clones listed, 73% were seen once. Material: PBMCs. All receptors derive from a man aged 18 to 30 in good health and CMV-seronegative.

The chain couples TRBV5-1 to TRBJ1-4; TRBD1 aligns across 7 bases. Germline-derived CDR1 and CDR2 are SGHRS and YFSETQ. The CDR3 has 16 residues. The trim removed 0 bases at V and 7 bases at J, leaving 9 bases unmatched. CDR3 nucleotide sequence: TGCGCCAGCAGCTTGGTCACAGGGGCCGGTGGTGAAAAACTGTTTTTT. It translates to CASSLVTGAGGEKLFF.

The V call is TRBV9, the J call TRBJ2-7; 7 nucleotides line up with TRBD2. CDR3 length equals 15 residues. Germline V gives CDR1 SGDLS, CDR2 YYNGEE. Trimming removed 0 bases from V and 3 bases from J; junction bases left unmatched: 6. CDR3 loop: CASSVVAGEDYEQYF. The CDR3 DNA is TGTGCCAGCAGCGTAGTTGCGGGAGAGGACTACGAGCAGTACTTC.

This clone occurred a few times. The rearrangement uses TRBV14 and TRBJ1-2; TRBD1 agrees at 7 bases. The CDR3 runs 15 residues. The V gene end was trimmed by 1 base and the J gene end by 4 bases; junction bases not matched to a gene: 6. From germline, CDR1 is SGHDN and CDR2 FVKESK. This chain's CDR3 is CASSQVEGAGYGYTF. The CDR3 DNA reads TGTGCCAGCAGCCAAGTTGAGGGGGCAGGCTATGGCTACACCTTC.

J is TRBJ2-7 and V is TRBV11-2; a weak D match, TRBD2 (5 bases). Germline V lookup: CDR1 SGHAT, CDR2 FQNNGV. The CDR3 has 14 residues. Trimming removed 0 bases at V and 3 bases at J, with 9 bases between. The CDR3 DNA sequence: TGTGCCAGCAGCTTAGAAAACGGGAACTACGAGCAGTACTTC. Amino acid sequence: CASSLENGNYEQYF. Full variable domain (remainder filled in from reference TRBV11-2 and TRBJ2-7): EAGVAQSPRYKIIEKRQSVAFWCNPISGHATLYWYQQILGQGPKLLIQFQNNGVVDDSQLPKDRFSAERLKGVDSTLKIQPAKLEDSAVYLCASSLENGNYEQYFGPGTRLTVT.

This rearrangement joins TRBV29-1 to TRBJ2-1; 7 nucleotides match TRBD2. Germline values: CDR1 SQVTM, CDR2 ANQGSEA. J lost 8 bases, V lost 3 bases, and 10 bases had no gene match. This CDR3 has 14 amino acids. CDR3 nucleotides: TGCAGCGTTGACCGGGACTATACACGGCATGAGCAGTTCTTC. It yields the protein CSVDRDYTRHEQFF.

DNA for the CDR3: TGTGCCAGTAGTATCGGGGGGGGCTGGAACGAGCAGTACTTC. It translates to CASSIGGGWNEQYF. The chain recombines TRBV19 with TRBJ2-7, with 8 positions matching TRBD2. The CDR3 totals 14 residues. Per the germline V gene, CDR1 is LNHDA and CDR2 is SQIVND (reference sequence). V gave up 3 bases and J gave up 5 bases; unmatched junction bases: 6.

This sequence joins TRBV4-3 and TRBJ2-7; perhaps TRBD1 as D (5 bases). V was shortened by 0 bases and J by 4 bases, with 13 bases between the two germline ends. CDR3 length: 15 residues. Germline values: CDR1 LGHNA, CDR2 YSLEER. The CDR3: CASSQDEPRQYEQYF. Here the CDR3 DNA reads TGCGCCAGCAGCCAAGACGAACCAAGACAGTACGAGCAGTACTTC.

This chain joins TRBV6-5 and TRBJ1-1, with unresolved D. The CDR3 runs to 12 residues. Trimming cost V 2 bases and J 8 bases, with 9 bases left between them. Germline V gene data show CDR1 as MNHEY and CDR2 as SVGAGI. CDR3 loop: CASSYRTGEAFF. CDR3 nucleotide sequence: TGTGCCAGCAGTTACCGCACCGGGGAAGCTTTCTTT.

The gene calls are TRBV7-9 and TRBJ1-2; TRBD1 matches at 7 bases. Trimming cost V 4 bases and J 3 bases; bases outside gene matches: 14. This CDR3 has 17 amino acids. Germline V gene data show CDR1 as SEHNR and CDR2 as FQNEAQ (reference sequence). CDR3 DNA: TGTGCCAGCAGCTCTCTCACAGGGGAAGGGTGGGACTATGGCTACACCTTC. This codes for CASSSLTGEGWDYGYTF.

The chain uses TRBV28 and TRBJ1-2; D is perhaps TRBD1 (5 bases). The CDR3 loop spans 14 amino acids. V lost 5 bases to trimming and J lost 0 bases, with 10 bases between them. Germline V gene data show CDR1 as MDHEN and CDR2 as SYDVKM. The CDR3 reads CASSEQASNYGYTF. The CDR3 nucleotides are TGTGCCAGCAGTGAACAGGCTTCTAACTATGGCTACACCTTC.

The J gene is TRBJ2-1, the V gene TRBV7-9, with TRBD2 matching 10 bases. The J segment lost 0 bases and the V segment lost 5 bases, leaving 7 bases of the junction unmatched. The CDR3 is made up of 17 amino acids. Per the germline V gene, CDR1 is SEHNR and CDR2 is FQNEAQ (reference sequence). CDR3 loop: CASSQGAGGPSYNEQFF. CDR3 bases: TGTGCCAGCAGCCAAGGAGCGGGAGGGCCCTCCTACAATGAGCAGTTCTTC.